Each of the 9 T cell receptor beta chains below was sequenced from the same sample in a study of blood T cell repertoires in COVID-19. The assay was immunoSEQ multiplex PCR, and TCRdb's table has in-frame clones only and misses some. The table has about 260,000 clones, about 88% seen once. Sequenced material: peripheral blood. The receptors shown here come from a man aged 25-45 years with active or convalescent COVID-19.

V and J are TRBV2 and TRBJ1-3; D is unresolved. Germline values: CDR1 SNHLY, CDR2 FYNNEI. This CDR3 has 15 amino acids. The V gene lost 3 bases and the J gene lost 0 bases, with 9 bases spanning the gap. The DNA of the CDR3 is TGTGCCAGCAGTGACCAAGCGAGCTCTGGAAACACCATATATTTT. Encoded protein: CASSDQASSGNTIYF.

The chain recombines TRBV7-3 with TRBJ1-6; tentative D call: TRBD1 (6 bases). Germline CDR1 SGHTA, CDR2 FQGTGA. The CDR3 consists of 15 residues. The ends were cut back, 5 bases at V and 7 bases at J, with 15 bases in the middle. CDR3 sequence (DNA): TGTGCCAGCAGCGTCACAGGGAATGAGAATTCACCCCTCCACTTT. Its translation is CASSVTGNENSPLHF.

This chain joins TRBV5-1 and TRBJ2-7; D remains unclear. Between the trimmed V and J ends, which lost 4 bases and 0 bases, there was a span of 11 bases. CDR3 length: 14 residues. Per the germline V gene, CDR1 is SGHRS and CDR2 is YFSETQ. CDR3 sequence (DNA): TGCGCCAGCAGCCTAGATGTGAGCTCCTACGAGCAGTACTTC. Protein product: CASSLDVSSYEQYF.

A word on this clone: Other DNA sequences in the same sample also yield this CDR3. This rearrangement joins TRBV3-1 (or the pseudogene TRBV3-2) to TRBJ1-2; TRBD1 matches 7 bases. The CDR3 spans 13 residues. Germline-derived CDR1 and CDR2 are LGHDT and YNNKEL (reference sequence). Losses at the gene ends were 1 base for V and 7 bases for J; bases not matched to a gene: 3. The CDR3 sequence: CASSQGQGSGYTF. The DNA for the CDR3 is TGTGCCAGCAGCCAAGGACAGGGAAGTGGCTACACCTTC.

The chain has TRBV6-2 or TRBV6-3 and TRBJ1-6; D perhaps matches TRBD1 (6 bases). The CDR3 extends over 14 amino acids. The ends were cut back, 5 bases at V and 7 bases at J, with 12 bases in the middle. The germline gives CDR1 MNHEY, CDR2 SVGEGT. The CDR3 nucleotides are TGTGCCAGCAGTCCAACAACAGGGAATTCACCCCTCCACTTT. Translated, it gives CASSPTTGNSPLHF.

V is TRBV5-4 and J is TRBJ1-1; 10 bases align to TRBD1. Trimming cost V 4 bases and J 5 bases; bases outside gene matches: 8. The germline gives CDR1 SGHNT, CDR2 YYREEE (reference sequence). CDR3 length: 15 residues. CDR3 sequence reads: CASSGDRGLSTEAFF. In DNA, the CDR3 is TGTGCCAGCAGCGGAGACAGGGGGCTGTCTACTGAAGCTTTCTTT. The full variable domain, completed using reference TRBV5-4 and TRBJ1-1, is ETGVTQSPTHLIKTRGQQVTLRCSSQSGHNTVSWYQQALGQGPQFIFQYYREEENGRGNFPPRFSGLQFPNYSSELNVNALELDDSALYLCASSGDRGLSTEAFFGQGTRLTVV.

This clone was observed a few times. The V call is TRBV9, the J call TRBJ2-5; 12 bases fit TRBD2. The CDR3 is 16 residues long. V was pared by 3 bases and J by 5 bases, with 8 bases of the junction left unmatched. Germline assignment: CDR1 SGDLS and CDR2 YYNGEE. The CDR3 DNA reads TGTGCCAGCAGCGGCGGACTAGCGGGGAATCTTGAGACCCAGTACTTC. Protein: CASSGGLAGNLETQYF.

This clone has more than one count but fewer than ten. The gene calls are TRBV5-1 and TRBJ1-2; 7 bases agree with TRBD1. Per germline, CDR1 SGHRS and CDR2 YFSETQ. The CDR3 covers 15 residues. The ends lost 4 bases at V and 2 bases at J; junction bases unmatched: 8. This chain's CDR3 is CASSNMEGANYGYTF. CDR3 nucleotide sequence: TGCGCCAGCAGCAACATGGAGGGGGCCAACTATGGCTACACCTTC.

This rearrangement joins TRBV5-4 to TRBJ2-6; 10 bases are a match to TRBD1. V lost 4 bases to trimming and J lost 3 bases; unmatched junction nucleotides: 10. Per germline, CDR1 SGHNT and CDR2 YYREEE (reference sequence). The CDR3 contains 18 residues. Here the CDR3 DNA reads TGTGCCAGCAGCATAGTGGGACAGGGGTTTGGTGGGGCCAACGTCCTGACTTTC. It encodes CASSIVGQGFGGANVLTF.